The entry that follows covers one T cell receptor beta chain sequence. This sample is drawn from a study of shared clonotypes between healthy human individuals. Whole-study context: Serving as donors were two women and three men, whose ages spanned 18 to 49.

CDR1 and CDR2 (germline): SGHAT, FQNNGV. This CDR3 comprises 15 residues. V dropped 1 base and J dropped 9 bases, with 13 bases sitting between them. Original processing methods: With immunoSEQ giving junction-only sequences and no quality scores, filtering differed. TCRdb's copy holds only in-frame clones and misses some; the assay was immunoSEQ multiplex PCR. That table supplies the V and J calls and clone size; D and trimming were determined from the DNA. The sample has around 450,000 clones, 75% to 85% seen once. Donation came from healthy HIV-negative adults that had no recent acute infections or vaccinations.

The genes are TRBV11-2 and TRBJ1-6; D is ambiguous. This sequence originates from a woman in her forties in good health. Some clones in this sample may be carry-over from other donors' samples. The sample taken for sequencing was PBMCs. CDR3 residues: CASSLGVGSVSPLHF. The CDR3 bases are TGTGCCAGCAGCTTAGGGGTGGGTTCGGTTTCACCCCTCCACTTT.